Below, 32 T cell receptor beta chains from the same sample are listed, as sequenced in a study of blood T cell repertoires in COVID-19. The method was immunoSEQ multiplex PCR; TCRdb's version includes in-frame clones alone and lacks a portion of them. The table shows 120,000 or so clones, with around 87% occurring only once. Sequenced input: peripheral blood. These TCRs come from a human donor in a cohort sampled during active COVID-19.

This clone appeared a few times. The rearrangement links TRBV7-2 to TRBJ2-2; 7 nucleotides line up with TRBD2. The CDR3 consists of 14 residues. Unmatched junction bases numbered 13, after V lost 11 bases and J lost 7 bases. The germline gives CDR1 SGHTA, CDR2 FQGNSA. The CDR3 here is CASYEGGPIGELFF. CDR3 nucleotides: TGTGCCTCCTATGAGGGAGGGCCCATCGGGGAGCTGTTTTTT.

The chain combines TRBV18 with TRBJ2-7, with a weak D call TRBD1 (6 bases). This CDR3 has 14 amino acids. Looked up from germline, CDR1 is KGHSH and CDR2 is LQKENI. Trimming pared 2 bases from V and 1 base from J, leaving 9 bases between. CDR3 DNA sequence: TGTGCCAGCTCACCAAGGCAGGGGTCCTACGAGCAGTACTTC. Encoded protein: CASSPRQGSYEQYF.

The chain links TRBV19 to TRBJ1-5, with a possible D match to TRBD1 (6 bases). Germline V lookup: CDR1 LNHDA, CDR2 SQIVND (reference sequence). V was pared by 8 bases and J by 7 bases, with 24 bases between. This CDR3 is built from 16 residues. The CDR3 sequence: CASEVGTGPRGQPQHF. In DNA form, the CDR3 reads TGTGCCAGTGAAGTGGGTACAGGGCCCCGGGGCCAGCCCCAGCATTTT.

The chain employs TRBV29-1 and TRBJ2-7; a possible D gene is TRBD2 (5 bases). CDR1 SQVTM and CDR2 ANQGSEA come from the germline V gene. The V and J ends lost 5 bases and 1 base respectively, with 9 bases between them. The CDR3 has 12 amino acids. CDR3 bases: TGCAGCGTTTCGAGCGGTTCCTACGAGCAGTACTTC. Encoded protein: CSVSSGSYEQYF.

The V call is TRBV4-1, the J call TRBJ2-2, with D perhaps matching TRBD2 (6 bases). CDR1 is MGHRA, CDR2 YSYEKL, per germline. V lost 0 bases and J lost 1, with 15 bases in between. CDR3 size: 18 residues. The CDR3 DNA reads TGCGCCAGCAGCCAAGATCCCCGGGGGACCATGAACACCGGGGAGCTGTTTTTT. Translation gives CASSQDPRGTMNTGELFF.

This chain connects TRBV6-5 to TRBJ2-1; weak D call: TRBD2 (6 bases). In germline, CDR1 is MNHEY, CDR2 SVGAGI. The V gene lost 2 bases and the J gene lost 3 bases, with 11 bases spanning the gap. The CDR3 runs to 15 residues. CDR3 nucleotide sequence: TGTGCCAGCAGTTACCAGGGACTCCACTACAATGAGCAGTTCTTC. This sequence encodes CASSYQGLHYNEQFF.

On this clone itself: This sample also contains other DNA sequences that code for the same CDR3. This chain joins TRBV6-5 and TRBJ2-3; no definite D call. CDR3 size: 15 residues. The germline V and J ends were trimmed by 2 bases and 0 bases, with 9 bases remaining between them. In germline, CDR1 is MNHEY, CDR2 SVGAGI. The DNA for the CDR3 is TGTGCCAGCAGTTACGGCGGTACTAGCACAGATACGCAGTATTTT. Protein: CASSYGGTSTDTQYF.

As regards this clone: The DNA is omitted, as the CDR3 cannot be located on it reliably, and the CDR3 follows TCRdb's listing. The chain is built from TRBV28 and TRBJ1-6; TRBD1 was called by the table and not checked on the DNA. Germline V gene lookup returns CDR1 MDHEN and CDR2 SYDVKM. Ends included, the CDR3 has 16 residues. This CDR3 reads CASSSSTGRGNSPLHF.

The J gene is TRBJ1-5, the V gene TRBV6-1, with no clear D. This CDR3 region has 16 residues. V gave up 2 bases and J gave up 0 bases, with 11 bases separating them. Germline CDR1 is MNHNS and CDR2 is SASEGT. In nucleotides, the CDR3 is TGTGCCAGCAGTGAATCAGGCCCATATAGCAATCAGCCCCAGCATTTT. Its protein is CASSESGPYSNQPQHF.

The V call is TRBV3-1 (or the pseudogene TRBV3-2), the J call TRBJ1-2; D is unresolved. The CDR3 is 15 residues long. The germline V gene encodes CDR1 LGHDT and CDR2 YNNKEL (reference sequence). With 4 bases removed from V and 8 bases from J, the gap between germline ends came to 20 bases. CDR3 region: CASSRRGRAERGYTF. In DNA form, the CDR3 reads TGTGCCAGCAGCCGCAGAGGACGGGCGGAGCGGGGCTACACCTTC.

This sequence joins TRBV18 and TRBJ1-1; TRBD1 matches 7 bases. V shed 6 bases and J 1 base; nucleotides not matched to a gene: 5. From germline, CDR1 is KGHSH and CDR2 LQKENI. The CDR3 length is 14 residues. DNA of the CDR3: TGTGCCAGCTCCCCCGACAGGGAGAACACTGAAGCTTTCTTT. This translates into CASSPDRENTEAFF. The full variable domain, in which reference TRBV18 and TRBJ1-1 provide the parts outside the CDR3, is NAGVMQNPRHLVRRRGQEARLRCSPMKGHSHVYWYRQLPEEGLKFMVYLQKENIIDESGMPKERFSAEFPKEGPSILRIQQVVRGDSAAYFCASSPDRENTEAFFGQGTRLTVV.

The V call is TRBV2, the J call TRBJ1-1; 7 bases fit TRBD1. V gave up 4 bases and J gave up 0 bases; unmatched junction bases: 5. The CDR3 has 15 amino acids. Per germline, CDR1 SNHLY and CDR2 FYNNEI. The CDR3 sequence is CASSARTGVNTEAFF. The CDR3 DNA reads TGTGCCAGCAGTGCCCGGACAGGAGTGAACACTGAAGCTTTCTTT.

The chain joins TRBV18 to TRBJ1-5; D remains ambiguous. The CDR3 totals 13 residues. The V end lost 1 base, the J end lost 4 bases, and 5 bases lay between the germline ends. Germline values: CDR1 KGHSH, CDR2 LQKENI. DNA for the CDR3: TGTGCCAGCTCACCACAAGAGAATCAGCCCCAGCATTTT. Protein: CASSPQENQPQHF.

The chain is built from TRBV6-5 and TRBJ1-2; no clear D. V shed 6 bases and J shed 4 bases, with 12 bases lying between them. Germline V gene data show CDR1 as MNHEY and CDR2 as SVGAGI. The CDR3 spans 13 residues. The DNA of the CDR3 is TGTGCCAGCAGACGGGAAGCTGGCTATGGCTACACCTTC. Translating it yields CASRREAGYGYTF.

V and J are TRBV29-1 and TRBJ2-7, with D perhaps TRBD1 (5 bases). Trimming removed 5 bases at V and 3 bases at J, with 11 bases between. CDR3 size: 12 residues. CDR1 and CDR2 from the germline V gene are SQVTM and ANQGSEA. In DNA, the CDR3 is TGCAGCGTTCGACAGAACCTCTACGAGCAGTACTTC. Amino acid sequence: CSVRQNLYEQYF.

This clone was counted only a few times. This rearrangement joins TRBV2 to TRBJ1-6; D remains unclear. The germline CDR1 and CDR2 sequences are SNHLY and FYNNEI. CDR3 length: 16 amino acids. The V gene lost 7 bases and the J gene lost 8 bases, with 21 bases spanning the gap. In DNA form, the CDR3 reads TGTGCCAGCACTCCACGGATAGGGAGTGGAGATTCACCCCTCCACTTT. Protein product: CASTPRIGSGDSPLHF.

The CDR3, as DNA: TGTGCCAGCAGCCAAGTTGGGGGACTTAAAGATACGCAGTATTTT. As protein: CASSQVGGLKDTQYF. The V call is TRBV14, the J call TRBJ2-3, with a tentative D call TRBD2 (6 bases). Trimming removed 1 base at V and 5 bases at J, with 13 bases between. This CDR3 has 15 amino acids. Germline V gene sequence: CDR1 SGHDN, CDR2 FVKESK.

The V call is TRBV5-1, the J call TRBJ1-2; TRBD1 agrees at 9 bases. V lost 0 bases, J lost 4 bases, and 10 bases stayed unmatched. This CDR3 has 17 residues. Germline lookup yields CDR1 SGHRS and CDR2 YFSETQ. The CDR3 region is CASSLVSNRGPLYGYTF. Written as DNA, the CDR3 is TGCGCCAGCAGCTTGGTATCTAACAGGGGGCCCCTCTATGGCTACACCTTC.

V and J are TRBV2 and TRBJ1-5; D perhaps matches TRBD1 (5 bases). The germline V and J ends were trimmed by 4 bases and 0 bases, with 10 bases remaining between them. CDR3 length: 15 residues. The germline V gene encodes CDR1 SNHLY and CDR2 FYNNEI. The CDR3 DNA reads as TGTGCCAGCAGTGGACAGCCTAATAGCAATCAGCCCCAGCATTTT. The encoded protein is CASSGQPNSNQPQHF.

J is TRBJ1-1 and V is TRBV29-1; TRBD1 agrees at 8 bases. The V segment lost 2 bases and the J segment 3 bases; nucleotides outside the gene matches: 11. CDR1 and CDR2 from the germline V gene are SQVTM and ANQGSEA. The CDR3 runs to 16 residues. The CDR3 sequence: CSVESRRTGWYTEAFF. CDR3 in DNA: TGCAGCGTTGAAAGTCGGAGGACAGGGTGGTACACTGAAGCTTTCTTT.

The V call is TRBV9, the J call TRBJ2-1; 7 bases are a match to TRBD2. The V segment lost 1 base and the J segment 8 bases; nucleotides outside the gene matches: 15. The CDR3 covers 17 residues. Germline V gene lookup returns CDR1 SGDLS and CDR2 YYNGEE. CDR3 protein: CASSVKSQNPRGDEQFF. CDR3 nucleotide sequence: TGTGCCAGCAGCGTAAAATCCCAGAATCCTCGGGGGGATGAGCAGTTCTTC.

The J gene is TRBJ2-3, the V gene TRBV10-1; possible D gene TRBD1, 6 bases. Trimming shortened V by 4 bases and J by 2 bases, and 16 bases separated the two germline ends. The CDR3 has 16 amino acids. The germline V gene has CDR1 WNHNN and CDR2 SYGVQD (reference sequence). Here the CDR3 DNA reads TGCGCCAGCAGTGGGCCTGGGGACACGGACACAGATACGCAGTATTTT. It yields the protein CASSGPGDTDTDTQYF.

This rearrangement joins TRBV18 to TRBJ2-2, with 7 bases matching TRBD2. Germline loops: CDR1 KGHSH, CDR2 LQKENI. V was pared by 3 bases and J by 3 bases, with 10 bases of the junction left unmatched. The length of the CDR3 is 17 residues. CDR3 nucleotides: TGTGCCAGCTCACCGACTAGCCCCCTCGTGGACACCGGGGAGCTGTTTTTT. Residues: CASSPTSPLVDTGELFF.

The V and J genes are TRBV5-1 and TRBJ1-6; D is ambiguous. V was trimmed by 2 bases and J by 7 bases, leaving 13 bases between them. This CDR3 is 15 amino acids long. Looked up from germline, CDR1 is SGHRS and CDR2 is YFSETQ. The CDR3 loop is CASSFGGPPNSPLHF. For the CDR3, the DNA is TGCGCCAGCAGCTTTGGAGGACCGCCAAATTCACCCCTCCACTTT. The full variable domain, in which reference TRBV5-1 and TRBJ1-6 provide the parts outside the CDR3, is KAGVTQTPRYLIKTRGQQVTLSCSPISGHRSVSWYQQTPGQGLQFLFEYFSETQRNKGNFPGRFSGRQFSNSRSEMNVSTLELGDSALYLCASSFGGPPNSPLHFGNGTRLTVT.

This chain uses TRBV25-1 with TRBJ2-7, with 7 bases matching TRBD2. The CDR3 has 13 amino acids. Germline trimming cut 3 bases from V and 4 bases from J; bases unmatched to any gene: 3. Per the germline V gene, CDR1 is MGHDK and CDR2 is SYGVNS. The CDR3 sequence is CASSEGGKYEQYF. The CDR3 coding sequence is TGTGCCAGCAGTGAGGGGGGGAAGTACGAGCAGTACTTC.

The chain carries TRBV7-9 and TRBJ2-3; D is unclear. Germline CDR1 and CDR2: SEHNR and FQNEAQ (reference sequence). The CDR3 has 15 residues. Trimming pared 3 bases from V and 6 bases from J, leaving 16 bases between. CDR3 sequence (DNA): TGTGCCAGCAGCTTTTTAGGAGTAGATGCGGATACGCAGTATTTT. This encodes CASSFLGVDADTQYF.

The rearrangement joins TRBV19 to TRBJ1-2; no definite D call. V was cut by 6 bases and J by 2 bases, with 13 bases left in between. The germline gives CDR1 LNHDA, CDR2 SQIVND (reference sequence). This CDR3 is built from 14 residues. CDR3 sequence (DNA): TGTGCCAGTAGCCGCATGGCCAGGAACTATGGCTACACCTTC. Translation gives CASSRMARNYGYTF.

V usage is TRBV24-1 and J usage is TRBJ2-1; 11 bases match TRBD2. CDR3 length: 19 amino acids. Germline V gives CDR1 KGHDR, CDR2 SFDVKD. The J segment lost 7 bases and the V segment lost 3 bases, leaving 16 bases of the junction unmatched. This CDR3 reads CATSDPSAELAGDGNEQFF. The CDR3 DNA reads TGTGCCACCAGTGATCCCTCGGCAGAACTAGCGGGAGATGGTAATGAGCAGTTCTTC.

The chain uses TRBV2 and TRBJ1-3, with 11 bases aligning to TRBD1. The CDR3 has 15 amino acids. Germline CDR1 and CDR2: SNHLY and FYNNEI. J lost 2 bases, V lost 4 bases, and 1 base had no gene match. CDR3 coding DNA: TGTGCCAGCAGTGGGGGACAGGGGGCTGGAAACACCATATATTTT. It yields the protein CASSGGQGAGNTIYF.

CDR3 DNA: TGTGCCAGTAGACCAGGCCGGGACACAAGTCGGGATGAGCAGTTCTTC. Translated, it gives CASRPGRDTSRDEQFF. The rearrangement links TRBV19 to TRBJ2-1; the D gene is possibly TRBD1 (6 bases). V gave up 6 bases and J gave up 8 bases, with 23 bases separating them. Germline assignment: CDR1 LNHDA and CDR2 SQIVND (reference sequence). The CDR3 consists of 16 residues.

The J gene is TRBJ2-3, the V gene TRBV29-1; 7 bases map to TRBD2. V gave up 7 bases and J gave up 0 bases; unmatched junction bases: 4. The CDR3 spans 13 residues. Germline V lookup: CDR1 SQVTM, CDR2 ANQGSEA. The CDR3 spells CSGNSGSTDTQYF. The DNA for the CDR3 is TGCAGCGGCAATAGCGGGAGCACAGATACGCAGTATTTT.

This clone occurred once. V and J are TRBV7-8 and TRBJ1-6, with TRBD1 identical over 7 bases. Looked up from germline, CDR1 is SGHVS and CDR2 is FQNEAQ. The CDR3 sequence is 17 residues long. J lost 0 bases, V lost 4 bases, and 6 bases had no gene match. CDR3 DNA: TGTGCCAGCAGCTCGGACAGGCCGAGCTCCTATAATTCACCCCTCCACTTT. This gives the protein CASSSDRPSSYNSPLHF.